The 30 T cell receptor beta chains reported below all come from one sample, sequenced in a study of cytomegalovirus exposure and HLA in healthy donors. Primers included in the PCR were 60 Vbeta and 13 Jbeta primers. TCRdb's copy holds only in-frame clones and misses some; the assay was immunoSEQ multiplex PCR. The sample includes roughly 100,000 clones, 70% to 75% of them seen just once. The sample consisted of PBMCs. Receptors were obtained from a woman aged 18 to 35 in good health and CMV-seropositive.

The V call is TRBV6-4, the J call TRBJ1-5; a weak D match, TRBD1 (5 bases). The CDR3 extends over 16 amino acids. Trimming cost V 6 bases and J 4 bases, with 19 bases left between them. Looked up from germline, CDR1 is MRHNA and CDR2 is SNTAGT. The CDR3 DNA is TGTGCCAGCAGGGGTGATCTCAGGGAGGGGAATCAGCCCCAGCATTTT. Amino acids: CASRGDLREGNQPQHF.

The chain employs TRBV28 and TRBJ2-1, with D possibly TRBD2 on 5 matching bases. CDR3 length: 15 amino acids. V dropped 6 bases and J dropped 7 bases, with 19 bases sitting between them. Germline CDR1 reads MDHEN; CDR2 reads SYDVKM. The CDR3 bases are TGTGCCAGCAGCAACCCCCGGGCGGGTGGGAATGAGCAGTTCTTC. Translated: CASSNPRAGGNEQFF.

The rearrangement joins TRBV7-9 to TRBJ2-3; TRBD1 matches 9 bases. The CDR3 extends over 14 amino acids. The V gene's germline CDR1 is SEHNR and CDR2 FQNEAQ (reference sequence). Germline trimming cut 6 bases from V and 3 bases from J; bases unmatched to any gene: 4. This CDR3 reads CASRRDRVTDTQYF. The CDR3 DNA sequence: TGTGCCAGCAGGCGGGACAGGGTAACAGATACGCAGTATTTT.

The gene calls are TRBV28 and TRBJ2-3, with 9 nucleotides matching TRBD2. V was clipped by 7 bases and J by 2 bases; unmatched bases: 10. Germline V gene sequence: CDR1 MDHEN, CDR2 SYDVKM. CDR3 length equals 16 residues. The CDR3 bases are TGTGCCAGCAACCCTAGCGGGAAAAAGAACACAGATACGCAGTATTTT. Translated: CASNPSGKKNTDTQYF. The variable domain in full, completed from reference TRBV28 and TRBJ2-3, reads DVKVTQSSRYLVKRTGEKVFLECVQDMDHENMFWYRQDPGLGLRLIYFSYDVKMKEKGDIPEGYSVSREKKERFSLILESASTNQTSMYLCASNPSGKKNTDTQYFGPGTRLTVL.

Only a few counts were recorded for this clone. This chain connects TRBV15 to TRBJ2-6; tentatively, D is TRBD1 (5 bases). The CDR3 loop spans 18 amino acids. V lost 0 bases and J 0 bases, leaving 12 bases between the germline ends. CDR1 and CDR2 (germline): LNHNV, YYDKDF (reference sequence). CDR3 sequence: CATSRDGAADSGANVLTF. The CDR3 DNA reads as TGTGCCACCAGCAGAGATGGGGCCGCCGACTCTGGGGCCAACGTCCTGACTTTC.

The chain couples TRBV6-5 to TRBJ2-5; 14 positions agree with TRBD2. Losses at the gene ends were 4 bases for V and 3 bases for J; bases not matched to a gene: 4. The germline V gene encodes CDR1 MNHEY and CDR2 SVGAGI. This CDR3 is built from 16 residues. The CDR3 DNA reads as TGTGCCAGCAGTTCTTTGACTAGCGGGAGGGAAGAGACCCAGTACTTC. Translating gives CASSSLTSGREETQYF.

There are a few counts of this clone. This chain uses TRBV19 with TRBJ1-5, with D unclear. The V and J ends lost 1 base and 9 bases respectively, with 10 bases between them. This CDR3 has 13 amino acids. Germline CDR1 is LNHDA and CDR2 is SQIVND (reference sequence). The CDR3 coding sequence is TGTGCCAGTAGTATAGCCGGGGAAAGGCCCCAGCATTTT. Translation gives CASSIAGERPQHF.

Note on this clone: The junction and the germline gene differ at one end; a read error may be behind it. This chain uses TRBV7-9 with TRBJ1-4, with TRBD1 matching over 8 bases. CDR3 length: 16 residues. Looked up from germline, CDR1 is SEHNR and CDR2 is FQNEAQ (reference sequence). CDR3 sequence: CSSSLVLGQGGEKLFF. The CDR3 nucleotides read TGTTCCAGCAGCTTAGTACTCGGACAGGGAGGGGAAAAACTGTTTTTT.

Of note for this clone: The sample carries other DNA sequences with the same CDR3. The chain carries TRBV30 and TRBJ2-4; 7 nucleotides agree with TRBD1. The CDR3 totals 15 residues. Germline loops: CDR1 GTSNPN, CDR2 SVGIG (reference sequence). V lost 2 bases and J lost 0; bases outside the gene matches: 4. This CDR3 is CAWSTGTAAKNIQYF. The CDR3 DNA follows: TGTGCCTGGAGTACCGGGACAGCAGCCAAAAACATTCAGTACTTC.

This rearrangement joins TRBV4-2 to TRBJ2-3; 10 nucleotides match TRBD2. Per the germline V gene, CDR1 is LGHNA and CDR2 is YNFKEQ. The CDR3 is 16 residues long. J was trimmed by 4 bases and V by 4 bases; bases with no gene match: 8. CDR3 in amino acids: CASSPPLAGVSDTQYF. CDR3 coding DNA: TGTGCCAGCAGCCCTCCGCTAGCGGGAGTCTCAGATACGCAGTATTTT.

The chain uses TRBV7-2 and TRBJ2-3; 13 nucleotides align to TRBD2. The CDR3 extends over 17 amino acids. V trimming: 2 bases; J trimming: 5 bases; junction bases outside the gene matches: 7. Germline-derived CDR1 and CDR2 are SGHTA and FQGNSA. The CDR3 spells CASSLRGLAGDGDTQYF. CDR3 in DNA: TGTGCCAGCAGCTTACGAGGACTAGCGGGGGATGGAGATACGCAGTATTTT.

This clone was seen once. The chain carries TRBV7-2 and TRBJ1-4; 9 bases fit TRBD1. Germline assignment: CDR1 SGHTA and CDR2 FQGNSA. Losses at the gene ends were 1 base for V and 16 bases for J; bases not matched to a gene: 7. This CDR3 has 13 residues. CDR3 in amino acids: CASSLVGDREKFF. In DNA, the CDR3 is TGTGCCAGCAGCTTAGTCGGGGACAGGGAGAAGTTTTTT.

V usage is TRBV30 and J usage is TRBJ1-1; no clear D gene. The V end was cut by 3 bases, the J end by 6 bases, with 14 bases between. Germline loops: CDR1 GTSNPN, CDR2 SVGIG (reference sequence). The CDR3 consists of 13 residues. CDR3 sequence: CAWRHSGFAEAFF. CDR3 nucleotide sequence: TGTGCCTGGAGGCATTCCGGTTTCGCTGAAGCTTTCTTT.

J is TRBJ1-2 and V is TRBV11-2; possible D gene TRBD1, 6 bases. Trimming took 4 bases from V and 1 from J, leaving 7 bases between them. Germline V gene sequence: CDR1 SGHAT, CDR2 FQNNGV. The CDR3 length is 13 residues. The CDR3 bases are TGTGCCAGCAGCTCACAGGGTAACTATGGCTACACCTTC. This gives the protein CASSSQGNYGYTF. The full variable domain, completed using reference TRBV11-2 and TRBJ1-2, is EAGVAQSPRYKIIEKRQSVAFWCNPISGHATLYWYQQILGQGPKLLIQFQNNGVVDDSQLPKDRFSAERLKGVDSTLKIQPAKLEDSAVYLCASSSQGNYGYTFGSGTRLTVV.

The chain is built from TRBV4-3 and TRBJ2-5, with D possibly TRBD2 on 7 matching bases. The CDR3 sequence is 16 residues long. The germline V gene encodes CDR1 LGHNA and CDR2 YSLEER. With 0 bases removed from V and 5 bases from J, the gap between germline ends came to 16 bases. The CDR3 sequence: CASSQDGRGARETQYF. In DNA form, the CDR3 reads TGCGCCAGCAGCCAAGATGGGAGGGGGGCGAGGGAGACCCAGTACTTC.

The chain recombines TRBV19 with TRBJ1-1; unclear D gene. Germline V gene lookup returns CDR1 LNHDA and CDR2 SQIVND (reference sequence). The V end lost 5 bases, the J end lost 2 bases, and 18 bases lay between the germline ends. The CDR3 is 16 amino acids. The CDR3 loop is CASSQRVSLQNTEAFF. CDR3 sequence (DNA): TGTGCCAGTAGTCAGAGGGTGAGCCTCCAAAACACTGAAGCTTTCTTT.

V is TRBV28 and J is TRBJ1-3, with TRBD1 identical over 9 bases. The J segment lost 3 bases and the V segment lost 8 bases, leaving 11 bases of the junction unmatched. This CDR3 contains 16 residues. CDR1 is MDHEN, CDR2 SYDVKM, per germline. The CDR3 protein is CASGTGGLRFGNTIYF. Here the CDR3 DNA reads TGTGCCAGCGGAACAGGGGGCTTAAGGTTTGGAAACACCATATATTTT.

V and J are TRBV6-5 and TRBJ2-7, with TRBD2 matching over 7 bases. Germline V gives CDR1 MNHEY, CDR2 SVGAGI. There are 11 residues in the CDR3. The trim removed 7 bases at V and 4 bases at J, leaving 1 base unmatched. The CDR3 nucleotides are TGTGCCAGCACCGGGGGGTACGAGCAGTACTTC. It is translated as CASTGGYEQYF.

The gene calls are TRBV28 and TRBJ2-4; D is perhaps TRBD1 (5 bases). The germline V gene encodes CDR1 MDHEN and CDR2 SYDVKM. Trimming cost V 3 bases and J 0 bases, with 9 bases left between them. This CDR3 contains 15 residues. Written as DNA, the CDR3 is TGTGCCAGCAGTTTGTCAGGGCTAGCCAAAAACATTCAGTACTTC. Protein product: CASSLSGLAKNIQYF.

This clone showed up just a few times. The gene calls are TRBV4-2 and TRBJ2-7; possible D gene TRBD1, 5 bases. Trimming left V 1 base short and J 4 bases short, with 11 bases between. The germline V gene has CDR1 LGHNA and CDR2 YNFKEQ. The CDR3 runs to 14 residues. The CDR3 DNA reads TGTGCCAGCAGCCAAGGGGGCGGCCCGTACGAGCAGTACTTC. Protein: CASSQGGGPYEQYF.

The chain couples TRBV7-2 to TRBJ1-2, with D hard to call. The CDR3 totals 14 residues. The germline CDR1 and CDR2 sequences are SGHTA and FQGNSA. The ends were cut back, 4 bases at V and 5 bases at J, with 14 bases in the middle. CDR3 in DNA: TGTGCCAGCAGCTCGGCCACCCTCGGGTATGGCTACACCTTC. Its protein product is CASSSATLGYGYTF.

The V gene is TRBV30, the J gene TRBJ1-1; D unclear. The CDR3 extends over 12 amino acids. V was clipped by 0 bases and J by 3 bases, with 5 bases between them. Germline CDR1 GTSNPN, CDR2 SVGIG (reference sequence). In DNA form, the CDR3 reads TGTGCCTGGAGTGTAGGAGACACTGAAGCTTTCTTT. It encodes CAWSVGDTEAFF. The whole variable domain, remainder taken from reference TRBV30 and TRBJ1-1, is SQTIHQWPATLVQPVGSPLSLECTVEGTSNPNLYWYRQAAGRGLQLLFYSVGIGQISSEVPQNLSASRPQDRQFILSSKKLLLSDSGFYLCAWSVGDTEAFFGQGTRLTVV.

This clone was observed a handful of times. The V and J genes are TRBV15 and TRBJ2-2; 7 nucleotides match TRBD2. The germline CDR1 and CDR2 sequences are LNHNV and YYDKDF (reference sequence). The CDR3 spans 15 residues. The V segment lost 5 bases and the J segment 0 bases; nucleotides outside the gene matches: 3. DNA of the CDR3: TGTGCCACCAGCGGACTAGACCCGAACACCGGGGAGCTGTTTTTT. Its translation: CATSGLDPNTGELFF.

The gene calls are TRBV12-5 and TRBJ1-4; a possible D gene is TRBD1 (5 bases). This CDR3 region has 16 residues. Trimming pared 6 bases from V and 0 bases from J, leaving 14 bases between. Germline lookup yields CDR1 LGHNT and CDR2 FRNRAP. This CDR3 reads CASGTVGGATNEKLFF. CDR3 DNA sequence: TGTGCTAGTGGCACTGTCGGGGGGGCAACTAATGAAAAACTGTTTTTT.

The chain combines TRBV27 with TRBJ2-7, with D perhaps TRBD1 (5 bases). Germline V CDR1 and CDR2: MNHEY, SMNVEV (reference sequence). The CDR3 totals 15 residues. V lost 2 bases, J lost 3 bases, and 14 bases lay in between. The CDR3 region is CASSLAQANFYEQYF. In DNA, the CDR3 is TGTGCCAGCAGTTTAGCACAGGCGAACTTCTACGAGCAGTACTTC.

This clone was detected a few times. The gene calls are TRBV19 and TRBJ1-5; D call uncertain. The CDR3 is made up of 12 amino acids. Germline V gene lookup returns CDR1 LNHDA and CDR2 SQIVND (reference sequence). Trimming cost V 4 bases and J 11 bases, with 12 bases left between them. The CDR3 spells CASSTPRDTQHF. The CDR3 region has the DNA TGTGCCAGTAGTACGCCCCGAGACACCCAGCATTTT.

This rearrangement joins TRBV5-6 to TRBJ2-7; tentative D call: TRBD2 (6 bases). CDR3 length equals 14 residues. CDR1 SGHDT and CDR2 YYEEEE come from the germline V gene. V lost 2 bases and J 3 bases, leaving 12 bases between the germline ends. The CDR3 DNA reads TGTGCCAGCAGCTTTCGGGACGGGAGCTACGAGCAGTACTTC. Translation gives CASSFRDGSYEQYF.

V usage is TRBV5-4 and J usage is TRBJ2-7, with 9 positions matching TRBD2. Germline CDR1 reads SGHNT; CDR2 reads YYREEE (reference sequence). V lost 4 bases, J lost 3 bases, and 11 bases stayed unmatched. The length of the CDR3 is 16 residues. The CDR3 region is CASSPLAGVPHYEQYF. In DNA form, the CDR3 reads TGTGCCAGCAGCCCCTTAGCGGGAGTTCCCCACTACGAGCAGTACTTC.

The V call is TRBV25-1, the J call TRBJ2-6; TRBD2 agrees at 7 bases. Germline V CDR1 and CDR2: MGHDK, SYGVNS. The CDR3 is 16 residues long. Unmatched junction bases numbered 2, after V lost 1 base and J lost 2 bases. DNA for the CDR3: TGTGCCAGCAGTGAATGGGGGGGAACTGGGGCCAACGTCCTGACTTTC. It translates to CASSEWGGTGANVLTF.

This clone occurred once. The chain joins TRBV19 to TRBJ2-5, with 9 bases fitting TRBD1. The germline V gene has CDR1 LNHDA and CDR2 SQIVND (reference sequence). The trim removed 5 bases at V and 4 bases at J, leaving 5 bases unmatched. The CDR3 is 14 amino acids. CDR3 coding DNA: TGTGCCAGTAGTGTAACAGGGGGCCGAGAGACCCAGTACTTC. Residues: CASSVTGGRETQYF.